The 18 T cell receptor beta chains below were found in one sample sequenced in a study of OX40 agonist ivuxolimab in advanced cancers. Data came from immunoSEQ multiplex PCR; TCRdb stores just in-frame clones and leaves some out. The sample has 50,000 to 60,000 clones; about 88% are singletons. This specimen consisted of CD4+ or CD8+ T cells sorted from blood, obtained in a trial of the OX40 agonist ivuxolimab. These receptors all come from an adult with an advanced solid tumor such as melanoma, head and neck, liver or kidney cancer.

This sequence joins TRBV5-1 and TRBJ2-7; possibly TRBD1 for D (5 bases). CDR1 is SGHRS, CDR2 YFSETQ, per germline. Trimming removed 3 bases at V and 2 bases at J, with 9 bases between. The CDR3 spans 13 residues. The CDR3 sequence is CASSWTNTYEQYF. The CDR3 nucleotides read TGCGCCAGCAGCTGGACAAATACCTACGAGCAGTACTTC.

The chain employs TRBV27 and TRBJ1-5, with 7 bases fitting TRBD1. Germline-derived CDR1 and CDR2 are MNHEY and SMNVEV (reference sequence). V lost 2 bases to trimming and J lost 6 bases; unmatched junction nucleotides: 4. This CDR3 has 14 amino acids. CDR3 in amino acids: CASSLAGGAQPQHF. CDR3 nucleotides: TGTGCCAGCAGTTTAGCAGGGGGAGCTCAGCCCCAGCATTTT.

The chain employs TRBV9 and TRBJ1-1, with TRBD1 as a possible D gene (6 bases). This CDR3 comprises 14 residues. V was shortened by 3 bases and J by 0 bases, with 9 bases between the two germline ends. Per the germline V gene, CDR1 is SGDLS and CDR2 is YYNGEE. The CDR3 sequence is CASSAGTMNTEAFF. In DNA, the CDR3 is TGTGCCAGCAGCGCCGGGACAATGAACACTGAAGCTTTCTTT.

The gene calls are TRBV5-1 and TRBJ2-7; a possible D gene is TRBD1 (6 bases). Germline V gives CDR1 SGHRS, CDR2 YFSETQ. The ends were cut back, 4 bases at V and 4 bases at J, with 18 bases in the middle. CDR3 length equals 15 residues. The CDR3 sequence is CASSLGGSKGYEQYF. CDR3 coding DNA: TGCGCCAGCAGCCTAGGGGGTTCTAAGGGGTACGAGCAGTACTTC. The complete variable domain, with remaining parts taken from reference TRBV5-1 and TRBJ2-7, reads KAGVTQTPRYLIKTRGQQVTLSCSPISGHRSVSWYQQTPGQGLQFLFEYFSETQRNKGNFPGRFSGRQFSNSRSEMNVSTLELGDSALYLCASSLGGSKGYEQYFGPGTRLTVT.

This clone was observed a few times. The junction differs from germline at one of its ends, possibly a read error. The chain couples TRBV7-7 to TRBJ2-7, with 8 positions matching TRBD1. Germline assignment: CDR1 SSHAT and CDR2 FNYEAQ (reference sequence). The CDR3 is 13 amino acids. The CDR3 sequence is CASSHDRGYEQYF. The CDR3 DNA is TGTGCTAGCAGTCACGACAGGGGCTACGAGCAGTACTTC.

The chain links TRBV9 to TRBJ1-1, with D perhaps matching TRBD1 (6 bases). Germline CDR1 is SGDLS and CDR2 is YYNGEE. CDR3 length: 13 residues. The CDR3 DNA follows: TGTGCTTCCGGAGGGGGGTCCAACACTGAAGCTTTCTTT. It encodes CASGGGSNTEAFF.

J is TRBJ2-3 and V is TRBV11-2; D might be TRBD2 (7 bases). The V and J ends lost 4 bases and 4 bases respectively, with 15 bases between them. Germline V CDR1 and CDR2: SGHAT, FQNNGV. The CDR3 loop spans 15 amino acids. This CDR3 is CASSYVGGLADTQYF. Here the CDR3 DNA reads TGTGCCAGCAGCTATGTGGGGGGGCTGGCAGATACGCAGTATTTT.

The V call is TRBV5-4, the J call TRBJ2-7; the D call may be TRBD1 or TRBD2 (5 bases each). The CDR3 runs 15 residues. CDR1 and CDR2 (germline): SGHNT, YYREEE (reference sequence). V was pared by 2 bases and J by 5 bases, with 17 bases between. As DNA, the CDR3 is TGTGCCAGCAGCTTACGAACGGCAGGGAGCCACGAGCAGTACTTC. Its protein product is CASSLRTAGSHEQYF.

The chain joins TRBV21-1 to TRBJ1-5. TRBV21-1 is deemed a pseudogene. The CDR3 is 16 amino acids. The DNA of the CDR3 is TGTGCCAGCAGCAAAACTCGAGGGAGTAGCAATCAGCCCCAGCATTTT. Residues: CASSKTRGSSNQPQHF.

The genes are TRBV11-2 and TRBJ2-7; tentative D call: TRBD1 (6 bases). Germline V gives CDR1 SGHAT, CDR2 FQNNGV. V lost 0 bases to trimming and J lost 3 bases, with 15 bases between them. The CDR3 consists of 16 residues. For the CDR3, the DNA is TGTGCCAGCAGCTTAGATCGGGCAGGGGAACTCTACGAGCAGTACTTC. As protein: CASSLDRAGELYEQYF.

This chain links TRBV27 with TRBJ2-5; TRBD2 aligns across 14 bases. The length of the CDR3 is 15 residues. V shed 6 bases, J shed 5 bases, and the junction held 5 bases outside the gene matches. Per the germline V gene, CDR1 is MNHEY and CDR2 is SMNVEV (reference sequence). Here the CDR3 DNA reads TGTGCCAGCAGCAGGACTAGCGGGGGGTGGGAGACCCAGTACTTC. Residues: CASSRTSGGWETQYF.

This sequence joins TRBV7-9 and TRBJ2-3; TRBD1 agrees at 9 bases. The CDR3 runs to 17 residues. Germline loops: CDR1 SEHNR, CDR2 FQNEAQ (reference sequence). J gave up 2 bases and V 6 bases, and 12 bases lay outside the gene matches. The CDR3 loop reads CASSHPGQGTYTDTQYF. For the CDR3, the DNA is TGTGCCAGCAGTCACCCTGGACAGGGGACTTACACAGATACGCAGTATTTT.

The rearrangement links TRBV19 to TRBJ2-7; TRBD2 agrees at 8 bases. This CDR3 has 14 residues. V gave up 3 bases and J gave up 1 base; unmatched junction bases: 2. Germline V lookup: CDR1 LNHDA, CDR2 SQIVND (reference sequence). The chain's CDR3 is CASSIGGASYEQYF. CDR3 in DNA: TGTGCCAGTAGTATCGGGGGGGCTTCCTACGAGCAGTACTTC.

The V gene is TRBV27, the J gene TRBJ1-6; no clear D. V was trimmed by 6 bases and J by 9 bases, leaving 15 bases between them. The CDR3 totals 14 residues. Germline values: CDR1 MNHEY, CDR2 SMNVEV (reference sequence). The CDR3 is CASSLQLTGSPLHF. The CDR3 bases are TGTGCCAGCAGCCTGCAACTGACGGGTTCACCCCTCCACTTT.

The gene calls are TRBV29-1 and TRBJ2-7, with 7 bases fitting TRBD2. Trimming at V came to 4 bases and at J to 5 bases, leaving 11 bases not matched to a gene. Germline CDR1 SQVTM, CDR2 ANQGSEA. CDR3 size: 14 residues. CDR3 DNA: TGCAGCGTTGTCCGACTAGGGGAGGGCAACGAGCAGTACTTC. Amino acids: CSVVRLGEGNEQYF.

This clone is medium-sized (0.01 to 0.1%) in the sample. The sample has other DNA sequences that encode this CDR3 too. The chain employs TRBV30 and TRBJ1-1; possibly TRBD1 for D (5 bases). Trimming took 0 bases from V and 3 from J, leaving 17 bases between them. CDR1 is GTSNPN, CDR2 SVGIG, per germline (reference sequence). This CDR3 comprises 16 residues. The CDR3 nucleotides read TGTGCCTGGAGTGTTAGGATTAGGGGAAGGGACACTGAAGCTTTCTTT. This translates into CAWSVRIRGRDTEAFF.

J is TRBJ2-5 and V is TRBV19; a weak D match, TRBD1 (5 bases). V lost 0 bases and J 4 bases, leaving 15 bases between the germline ends. Germline loops: CDR1 LNHDA, CDR2 SQIVND (reference sequence). The CDR3 has 16 amino acids. CDR3 nucleotides: TGTGCCAGTAGTATAGATCGACAGCATATTTCAGAGACCCAGTACTTC. Translated: CASSIDRQHISETQYF.

This clone was found once. The V and J genes are TRBV5-4 and TRBJ1-2, with 9 bases lining up with TRBD1. Germline V gives CDR1 SGHNT, CDR2 YYREEE (reference sequence). The CDR3 has 13 amino acids. With V trimmed by 4 bases and J by 6 bases, 4 bases remained unmatched. This CDR3 is CASSVGTGNGYTF. Here the CDR3 DNA reads TGTGCCAGCAGCGTCGGGACAGGGAATGGCTACACCTTC.